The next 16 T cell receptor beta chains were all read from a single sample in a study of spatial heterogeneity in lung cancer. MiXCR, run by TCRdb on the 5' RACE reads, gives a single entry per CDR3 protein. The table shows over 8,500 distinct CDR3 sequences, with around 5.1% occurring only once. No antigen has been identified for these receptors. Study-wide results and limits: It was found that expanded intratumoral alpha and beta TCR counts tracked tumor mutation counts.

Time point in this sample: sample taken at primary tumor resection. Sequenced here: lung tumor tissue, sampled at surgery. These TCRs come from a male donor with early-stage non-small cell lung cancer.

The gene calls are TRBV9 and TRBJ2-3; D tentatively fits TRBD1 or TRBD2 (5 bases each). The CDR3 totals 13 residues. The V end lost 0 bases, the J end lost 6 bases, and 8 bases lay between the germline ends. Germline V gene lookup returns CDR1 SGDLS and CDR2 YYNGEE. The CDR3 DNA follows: TGTGCCAGCAGCGTAGAAGGGGAGGATACGCAGTATTTT. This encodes CASSVEGEDTQYF.

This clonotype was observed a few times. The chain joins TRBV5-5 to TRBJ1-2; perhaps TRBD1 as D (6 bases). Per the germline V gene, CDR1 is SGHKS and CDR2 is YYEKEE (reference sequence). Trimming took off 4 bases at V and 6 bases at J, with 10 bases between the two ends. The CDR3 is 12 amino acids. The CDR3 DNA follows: TGTGCCAGCAGCACGGACAGAGATGGCTACACCTTC. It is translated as CASSTDRDGYTF. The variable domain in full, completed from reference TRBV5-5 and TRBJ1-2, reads DAGVTQSPTHLIKTRGQQVTLRCSPISGHKSVSWYQQVLGQGPQFIFQYYEKEERGRGNFPDRFSARQFPNYSSELNVNALLLGDSALYLCASSTDRDGYTFGSGTRLTVV.

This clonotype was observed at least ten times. CDR3 residues: CASSLIGGRAGTGELFF. The DNA of the CDR3 is TGTGCCAGCAGTTTAATTGGCGGGAGGGCCGGGACCGGGGAGCTGTTTTTT. The gene calls are TRBV28 and TRBJ2-2, with 9 bases matching TRBD2. The trim removed 2 bases at V and 5 bases at J, leaving 9 bases unmatched. This CDR3 region has 17 residues. Germline V gives CDR1 MDHEN, CDR2 SYDVKM.

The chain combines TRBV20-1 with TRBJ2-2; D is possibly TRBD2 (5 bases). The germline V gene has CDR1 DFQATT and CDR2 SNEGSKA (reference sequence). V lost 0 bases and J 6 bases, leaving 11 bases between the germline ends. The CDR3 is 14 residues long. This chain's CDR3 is CSARDPGSSGELFF. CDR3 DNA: TGCAGTGCTAGAGATCCGGGATCGTCCGGGGAGCTGTTTTTT.

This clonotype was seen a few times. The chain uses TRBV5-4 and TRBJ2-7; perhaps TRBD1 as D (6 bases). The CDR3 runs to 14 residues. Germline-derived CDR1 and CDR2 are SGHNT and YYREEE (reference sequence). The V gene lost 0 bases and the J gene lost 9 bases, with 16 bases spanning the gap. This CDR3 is CASSLGGGRAGQYF. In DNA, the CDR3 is TGTGCCAGCAGCTTGGGAGGGGGAAGGGCCGGGCAGTACTTC.

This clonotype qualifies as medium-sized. The CDR3 spells CASSEQTGGSTEAFF. The CDR3 DNA sequence: TGTGCCAGCAGCGAACAGACAGGGGGTAGTACTGAAGCTTTCTTT. This chain joins TRBV7-8 and TRBJ1-1; 9 bases line up with TRBD1. Germline loops: CDR1 SGHVS, CDR2 FQNEAQ. V lost 5 bases, J lost 5 bases, and 9 bases stayed unmatched. The CDR3 consists of 15 residues.

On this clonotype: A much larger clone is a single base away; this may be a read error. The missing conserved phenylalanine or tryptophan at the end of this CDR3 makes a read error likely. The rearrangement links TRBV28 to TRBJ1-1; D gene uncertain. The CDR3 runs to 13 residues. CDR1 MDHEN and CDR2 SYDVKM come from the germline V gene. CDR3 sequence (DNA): TGTGCCAACAGTTTACCGGGGAGGGCTGAAGCTTTCCTT. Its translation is CANSLPGRAEAFL.

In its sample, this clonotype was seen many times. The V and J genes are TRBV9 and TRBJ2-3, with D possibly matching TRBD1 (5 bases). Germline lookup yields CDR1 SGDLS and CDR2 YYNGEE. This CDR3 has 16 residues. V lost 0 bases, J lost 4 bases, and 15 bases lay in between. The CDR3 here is CASSVETGVGADTQYF. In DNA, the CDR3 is TGTGCCAGCAGCGTAGAAACAGGTGTGGGTGCAGATACGCAGTATTTT. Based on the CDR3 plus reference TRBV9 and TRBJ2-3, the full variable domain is DSGVTQTPKHLITATGQRVTLRCSPRSGDLSVYWYQQSLDQGLQFLIQYYNGEERAKGNILERFSAQQFPDLHSELNLSSLELGDSALYFCASSVETGVGADTQYFGPGTRLTVL.

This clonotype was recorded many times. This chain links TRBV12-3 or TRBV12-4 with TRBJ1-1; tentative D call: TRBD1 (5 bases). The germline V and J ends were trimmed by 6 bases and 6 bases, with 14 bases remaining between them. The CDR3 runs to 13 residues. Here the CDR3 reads CASSSDRKAEAFF. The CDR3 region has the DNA TGTGCCAGCAGCTCCGACAGAAAAGCTGAAGCTTTCTTT.

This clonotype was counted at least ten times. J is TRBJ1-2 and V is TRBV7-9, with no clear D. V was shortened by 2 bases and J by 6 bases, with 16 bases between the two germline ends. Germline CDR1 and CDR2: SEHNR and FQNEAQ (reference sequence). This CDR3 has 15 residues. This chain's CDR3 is CASSLIPELNDGYTF. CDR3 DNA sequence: TGTGCCAGCAGCTTAATCCCGGAATTGAATGATGGCTACACCTTC. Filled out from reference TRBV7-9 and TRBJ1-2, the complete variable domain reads DTGVSQNPRHKITKRGQNVTFRCDPISEHNRLYWYRQTLGQGPEFLTYFQNEAQLEKSRLLSDRFSAERPKGSFSTLEIQRTEQGDSAMYLCASSLIPELNDGYTFGSGTRLTVV.

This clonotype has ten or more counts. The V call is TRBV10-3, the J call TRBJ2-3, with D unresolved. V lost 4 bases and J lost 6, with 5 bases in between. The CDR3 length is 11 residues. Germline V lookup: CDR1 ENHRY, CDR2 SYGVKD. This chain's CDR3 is CAISGEDTQYF. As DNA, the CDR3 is TGTGCCATCAGTGGCGAGGATACGCAGTATTTT.

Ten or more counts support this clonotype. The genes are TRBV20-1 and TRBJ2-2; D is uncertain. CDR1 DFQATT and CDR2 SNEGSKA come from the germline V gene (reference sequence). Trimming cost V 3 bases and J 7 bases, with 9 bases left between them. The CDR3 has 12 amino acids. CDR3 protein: CSASHGSGELFF. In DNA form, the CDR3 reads TGCAGTGCTAGCCATGGCAGCGGGGAGCTGTTTTTT.

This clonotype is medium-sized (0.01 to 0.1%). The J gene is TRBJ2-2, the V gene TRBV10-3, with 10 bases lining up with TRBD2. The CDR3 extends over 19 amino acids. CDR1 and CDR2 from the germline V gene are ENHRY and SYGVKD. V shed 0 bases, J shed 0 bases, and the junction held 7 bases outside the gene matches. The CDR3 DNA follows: TGTGCCATCAGTGAGTCGGGGAGGACTAGCGGAGCGAACACCGGGGAGCTGTTTTTT. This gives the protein CAISESGRTSGANTGELFF.

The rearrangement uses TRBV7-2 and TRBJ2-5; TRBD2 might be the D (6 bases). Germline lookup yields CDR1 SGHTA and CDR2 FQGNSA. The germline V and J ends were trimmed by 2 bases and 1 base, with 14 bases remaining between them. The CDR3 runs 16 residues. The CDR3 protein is CASSLSFSGSQETQYF. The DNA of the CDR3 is TGTGCCAGCAGCTTATCTTTCAGCGGGTCCCAAGAGACCCAGTACTTC.

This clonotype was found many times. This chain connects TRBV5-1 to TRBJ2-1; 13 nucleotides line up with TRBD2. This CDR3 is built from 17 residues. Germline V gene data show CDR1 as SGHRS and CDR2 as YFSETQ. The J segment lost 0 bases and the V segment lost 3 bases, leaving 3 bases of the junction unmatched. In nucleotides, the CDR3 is TGCGCCAGCAGCTGGACTAGCGGGAGTCCCTCCTACAATGAGCAGTTCTTC. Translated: CASSWTSGSPSYNEQFF.

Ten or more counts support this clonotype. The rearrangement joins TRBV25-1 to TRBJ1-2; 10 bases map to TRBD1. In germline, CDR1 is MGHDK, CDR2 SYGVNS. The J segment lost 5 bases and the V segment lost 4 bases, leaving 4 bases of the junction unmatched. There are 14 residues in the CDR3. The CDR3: CASSVGTGEYGYTF. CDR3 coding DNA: TGTGCCAGCAGTGTTGGGACAGGGGAGTATGGCTACACCTTC.